A single T cell receptor (beta chain) is shown here with its context. The CDR3 is 15 amino acids. Germline lookup yields CDR1 KGHSH and CDR2 LQKENI. Trimming at V came to 4 bases and at J to 4 bases, leaving 5 bases not matched to a gene. Repertoires were generated with immunoSEQ multiplex PCR, while TCRdb's copy carries only in-frame clones and drops some. The sample contains about 110,000 clones, 88% of which appear only once. This entry is derived from a study of cytomegalovirus exposure and HLA in healthy donors. About the study: The same platform was used for the 110 or so validation repertoires and the approximately 670 first-cohort repertoires, a later analysis reported.

The genes are TRBV18 and TRBJ2-1; 9 bases align to TRBD2. The sequence was obtained from a woman between 18 and 30 years old in good health and CMV-seronegative. The sequencing sample was made of PBMCs. The DNA of the CDR3 is TGTGCCAGCTCACGACGTACTAGCGGGTACAATGAGCAGTTCTTC. Translation gives CASSRRTSGYNEQFF.